Listed below are T cell receptor beta chains from one sample, sequenced in a study of blood T cell repertoires in COVID-19. Generated by immunoSEQ multiplex PCR, the TCRdb table keeps only in-frame clones and is missing some. Of fewer than 250,000 clones in the sample, about 86% were seen once. Sequencing input: PBMCs or T cells enriched from blood (not recorded which). These receptors all stem from a woman in her 40s with acute COVID-19. CDR3s include the opening cysteine and the closing phenylalanine or tryptophan. Each record gives: D gene, clone size, J gene, V gene, CDR3 DNA, CDR3 protein. D genes are given only for firm matches. Only part of the rows carry a size: once, few, many, or a class if the clone is expanded.

d_gene: -
abundance: -
j_gene: TRBJ2-3
v_gene: TRBV28
CDR3nt: TGTGCCAGCAGTCCCCTCCCCGGTGGAGCCGGGGGCACAGATACGCAGTATTTT
CDR3aa: CASSPLPGGAGGTDTQYF

d_gene: -
abundance: many
j_gene: TRBJ1-2
v_gene: TRBV4-1
CDR3nt: TGCGCCAGCAGCCAGTTAGCAGGGGCCGCTGGCTACACCTTC
CDR3aa: CASSQLAGAAGYTF

d_gene: TRBD2
abundance: -
j_gene: TRBJ2-2
v_gene: TRBV15
CDR3nt: TGTGCCACCAGCCGGGAGGGTACCGGGGAGCTGTTTTTT
CDR3aa: CATSREGTGELFF

d_gene: -
abundance: -
j_gene: TRBJ1-1
v_gene: TRBV18
CDR3nt: TGTGCCAGCTCACCATTTGAGGGAACGAACACTGAAGCTTTCTTT
CDR3aa: CASSPFEGTNTEAFF

d_gene: -
abundance: -
j_gene: TRBJ2-7
v_gene: TRBV7-9
CDR3nt: TGTGCCAGCAGTTCACAGGGCTACGAGCAGTACTTC
CDR3aa: CASSSQGYEQYF

d_gene: -
abundance: -
j_gene: TRBJ1-1
v_gene: TRBV6-2/TRBV6-3
CDR3nt: TGTGCCAGCAGTAGGGTCAGGGGTACGGTCACTGAAGCTTTCTTT
CDR3aa: CASSRVRGTVTEAFF

d_gene: TRBD2
abundance: -
j_gene: TRBJ2-3
v_gene: TRBV29-1
CDR3nt: TGCAGCGTTGTGGGCCGCGGGAGACAGAGGGCAGATACGCAGTATTTT
CDR3aa: CSVVGRGRQRADTQYF

d_gene: -
abundance: once
j_gene: TRBJ1-1
v_gene: TRBV5-1
CDR3nt: TGCGCCAGCAGCTTGGCGGGGGGTGAAGCTTTCTTT
CDR3aa: CASSLAGGEAFF

d_gene: -
abundance: -
j_gene: TRBJ2-1
v_gene: TRBV2
CDR3nt: TGTGCCAGCAGTGGCGTCGATGAGCAGTTCTTC
CDR3aa: CASSGVDEQFF

d_gene: TRBD2
abundance: -
j_gene: TRBJ2-5
v_gene: TRBV28
CDR3nt: TGTGCCAGCAGCCCCGACTGGACTAGCGGGCGCCAAGAGACCCAGTACTTC
CDR3aa: CASSPDWTSGRQETQYF

d_gene: -
abundance: -
j_gene: TRBJ2-5
v_gene: TRBV30
CDR3nt: TGTGCCTGGAGTGTACGAGGGGGGGCCCACCAGTACTTC
CDR3aa: CAWSVRGGAHQYF

d_gene: TRBD1
abundance: -
j_gene: TRBJ2-7
v_gene: TRBV28
CDR3nt: TGTGCCAGCAGTTCAACCGGGACAGGGGGCTACGAGCAGTACTTC
CDR3aa: CASSSTGTGGYEQYF

d_gene: -
abundance: -
j_gene: TRBJ1-2
v_gene: TRBV29-1
CDR3nt: TGCAGCGTTGTGGGCGGGGATGGCTACACCTTC
CDR3aa: CSVVGGDGYTF

d_gene: -
abundance: few
j_gene: TRBJ1-6
v_gene: TRBV5-4
CDR3nt: TGTGCCAGCAGCTTAGGACAATTCGGGAATTCACCCCTCCACTTT
CDR3aa: CASSLGQFGNSPLHF

d_gene: TRBD2
abundance: once
j_gene: TRBJ2-1
v_gene: TRBV9
CDR3nt: TGTGCCAGCAGCGTACAGTCTAGCGGAGGTGAGCAGTTCTTC
CDR3aa: CASSVQSSGGEQFF